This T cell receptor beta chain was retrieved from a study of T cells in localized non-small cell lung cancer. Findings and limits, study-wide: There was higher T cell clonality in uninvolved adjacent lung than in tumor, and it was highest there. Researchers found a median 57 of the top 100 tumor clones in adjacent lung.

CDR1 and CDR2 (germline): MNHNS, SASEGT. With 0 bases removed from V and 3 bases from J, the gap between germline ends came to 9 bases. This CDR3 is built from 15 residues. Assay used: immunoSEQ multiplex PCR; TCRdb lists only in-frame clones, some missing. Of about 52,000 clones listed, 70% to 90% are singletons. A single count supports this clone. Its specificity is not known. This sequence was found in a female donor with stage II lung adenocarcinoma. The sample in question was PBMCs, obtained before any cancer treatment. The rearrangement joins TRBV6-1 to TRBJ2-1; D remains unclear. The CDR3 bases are TGTGCCAGCAGTGAAGCATCCGACGGCTACAATGAGCAGTTCTTC. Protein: CASSEASDGYNEQFF.